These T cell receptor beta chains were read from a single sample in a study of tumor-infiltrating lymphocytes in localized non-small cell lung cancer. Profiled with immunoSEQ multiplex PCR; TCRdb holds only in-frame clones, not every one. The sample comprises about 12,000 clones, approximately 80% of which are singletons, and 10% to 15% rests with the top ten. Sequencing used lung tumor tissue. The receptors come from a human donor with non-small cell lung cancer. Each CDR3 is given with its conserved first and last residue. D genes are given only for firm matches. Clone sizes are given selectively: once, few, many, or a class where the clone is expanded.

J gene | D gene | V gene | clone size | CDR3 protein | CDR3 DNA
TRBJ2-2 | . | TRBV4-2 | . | CASSQDTRQQGTGELFF | TGTGCCAGCAGCCAAGATACGAGACAGCAAGGCACCGGGGAGCTGTTTTTT
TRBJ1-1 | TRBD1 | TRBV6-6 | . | CASTTGGGRAEAFF | TGTGCCAGCACGACAGGGGGGGGTCGGGCTGAAGCTTTCTTT
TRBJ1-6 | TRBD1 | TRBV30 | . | CAWSVLQGASPLHF | TGTGCCTGGAGTGTACTACAGGGGGCATCGCCCCTCCACTTT
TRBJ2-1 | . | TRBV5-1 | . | CASSLLSRDLNEQFF | TGCGCCAGCAGCTTGCTCTCGCGGGATCTCAATGAGCAGTTCTTC
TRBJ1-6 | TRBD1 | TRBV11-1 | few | CASSLEEGAPLHF | TGTGCCAGCAGCTTAGAGGAGGGGGCCCCACTCCACTTT
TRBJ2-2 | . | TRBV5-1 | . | CASSLAIQHTGELFF | TGCGCCAGCAGCTTGGCCATACAGCACACCGGGGAGCTGTTTTTT
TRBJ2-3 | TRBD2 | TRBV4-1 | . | CASSQDNTSGGSADTQYF | TGCGCCAGCAGCCAAGATAATACCAGCGGGGGATCCGCAGATACGCAGTATTTT
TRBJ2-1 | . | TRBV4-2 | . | CASRHDVGGSYNEQFF | TGTGCCAGCAGACACGACGTAGGGGGCTCCTACAATGAGCAGTTCTTC
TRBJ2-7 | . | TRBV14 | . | CASSQELDGAVEYF | TGTGCCAGCAGCCAAGAACTAGACGGGGCAGTTGAGTACTTC
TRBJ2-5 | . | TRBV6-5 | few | CASSYSQGRETQYF | TGTGCCAGCAGTTACTCGCAGGGGAGGGAGACCCAGTACTTC
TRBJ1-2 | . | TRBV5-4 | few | CASSLDTANYGYTF | TGTGCCAGCAGCTTAGACACAGCAAACTATGGCTACACCTTC
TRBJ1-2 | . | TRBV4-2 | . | CASSQDSAGTNGYTF | TGTGCCAGCAGCCAAGATTCTGCAGGGACGAATGGCTACACCTTC
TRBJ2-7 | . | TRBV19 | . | CASRGKPEAYEQYF | TGTGCCTCACGGGGCAAGCCAGAAGCCTACGAGCAGTACTTC
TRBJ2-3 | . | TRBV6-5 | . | CASSYHRRGPDTQYF | TGTGCCAGCAGTTACCACAGGAGAGGCCCAGATACGCAGTATTTT
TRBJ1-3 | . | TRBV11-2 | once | CASSPGGSGNTIYF | TGTGCCAGCAGCCCCGGGGGCTCTGGAAACACCATATATTTT
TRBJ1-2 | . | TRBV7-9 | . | CASSASGTRSNYGYTF | TGTGCCAGCAGCGCCTCCGGGACACGTTCTAACTATGGCTACACCTTC
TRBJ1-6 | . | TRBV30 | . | CAWSVPVGSSYNSPLHF | TGTGCCTGGAGTGTACCGGTGGGAAGCTCCTATAATTCACCCCTCCACTTT